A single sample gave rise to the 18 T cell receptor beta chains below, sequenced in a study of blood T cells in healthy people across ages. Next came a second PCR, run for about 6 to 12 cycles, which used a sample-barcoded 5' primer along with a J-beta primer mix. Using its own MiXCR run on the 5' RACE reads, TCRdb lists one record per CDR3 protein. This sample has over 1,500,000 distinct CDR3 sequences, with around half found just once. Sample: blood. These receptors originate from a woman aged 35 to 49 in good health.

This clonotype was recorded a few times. CDR3 in amino acids: CSGHRGETQYF. As DNA, the CDR3 is TGCAGCGGTCACAGGGGGGAGACCCAGTACTTC. V and J are TRBV29-1 and TRBJ2-5; 8 bases are a match to TRBD1. CDR1 and CDR2 (germline): SQVTM, ANQGSEA. V shed 7 bases and J 5 bases; nucleotides not matched to a gene: 3. This CDR3 region has 11 residues.

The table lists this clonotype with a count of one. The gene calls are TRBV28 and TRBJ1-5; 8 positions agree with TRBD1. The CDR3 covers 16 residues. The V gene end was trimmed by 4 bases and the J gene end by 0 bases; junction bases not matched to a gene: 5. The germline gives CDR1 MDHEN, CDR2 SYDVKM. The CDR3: CASSSLRGLSNQPQHF. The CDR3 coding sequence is TGTGCCAGCAGTTCCCTCAGGGGGCTTAGCAATCAGCCCCAGCATTTT.

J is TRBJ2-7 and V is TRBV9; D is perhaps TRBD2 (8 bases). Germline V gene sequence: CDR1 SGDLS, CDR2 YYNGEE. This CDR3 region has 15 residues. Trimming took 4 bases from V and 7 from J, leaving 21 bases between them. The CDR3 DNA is TGTGCCAGCAGCCTTAGCGGGACAGCCTACAATGAGCAGTACTTC. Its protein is CASSLSGTAYNEQYF. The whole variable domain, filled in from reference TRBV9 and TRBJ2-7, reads DSGVTQTPKHLITATGQRVTLRCSPRSGDLSVYWYQQSLDQGLQFLIQYYNGEERAKGNILERFSAQQFPDLHSELNLSSLELGDSALYFCASSLSGTAYNEQYFGPGTRLTVT.

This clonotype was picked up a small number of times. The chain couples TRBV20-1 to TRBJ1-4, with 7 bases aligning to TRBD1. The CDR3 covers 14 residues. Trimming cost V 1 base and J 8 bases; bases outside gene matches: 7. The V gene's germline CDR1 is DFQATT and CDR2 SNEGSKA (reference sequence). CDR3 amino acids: CSARGEGGREKLFF. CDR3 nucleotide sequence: TGCAGTGCTAGAGGGGAAGGGGGCAGGGAAAAACTGTTTTTT.

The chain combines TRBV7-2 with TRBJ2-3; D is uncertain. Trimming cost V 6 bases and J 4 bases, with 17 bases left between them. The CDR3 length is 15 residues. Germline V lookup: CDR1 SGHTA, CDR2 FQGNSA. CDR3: CASRSVGSPADTQYF. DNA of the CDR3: TGTGCCAGCAGGTCCGTGGGCTCCCCCGCAGATACGCAGTATTTT.

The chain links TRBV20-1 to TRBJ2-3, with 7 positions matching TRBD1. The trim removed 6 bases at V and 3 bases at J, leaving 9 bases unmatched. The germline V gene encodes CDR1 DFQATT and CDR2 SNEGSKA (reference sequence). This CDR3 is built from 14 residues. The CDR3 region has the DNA TGCAGTGCCAAGCCGGGACAGACTACAGATACGCAGTATTTT. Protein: CSAKPGQTTDTQYF.

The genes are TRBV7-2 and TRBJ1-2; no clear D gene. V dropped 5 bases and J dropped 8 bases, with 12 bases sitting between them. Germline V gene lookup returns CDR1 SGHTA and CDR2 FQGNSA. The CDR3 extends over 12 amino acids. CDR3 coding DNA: TGTGCCAGCAGCCCATCGATTGAAGGCTACACCTTC. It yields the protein CASSPSIEGYTF.

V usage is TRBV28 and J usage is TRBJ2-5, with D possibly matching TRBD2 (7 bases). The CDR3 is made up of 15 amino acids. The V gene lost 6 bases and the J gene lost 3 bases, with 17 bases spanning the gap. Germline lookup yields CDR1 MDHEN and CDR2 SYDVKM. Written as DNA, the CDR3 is TGTGCCAGCAGCTTAGGGGGGGGCGCAAAAGAGACCCAGTACTTC. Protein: CASSLGGGAKETQYF.

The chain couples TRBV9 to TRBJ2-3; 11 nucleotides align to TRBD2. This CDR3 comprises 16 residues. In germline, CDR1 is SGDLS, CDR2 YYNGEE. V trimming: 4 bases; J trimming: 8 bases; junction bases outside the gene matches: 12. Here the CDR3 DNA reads TGTGCCAGCAGCCTTACGACTAGCGGGGAAAGGGGTACGCAGTATTTT. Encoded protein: CASSLTTSGERGTQYF. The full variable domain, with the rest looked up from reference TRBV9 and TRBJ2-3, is DSGVTQTPKHLITATGQRVTLRCSPRSGDLSVYWYQQSLDQGLQFLIQYYNGEERAKGNILERFSAQQFPDLHSELNLSSLELGDSALYFCASSLTTSGERGTQYFGPGTRLTVL.

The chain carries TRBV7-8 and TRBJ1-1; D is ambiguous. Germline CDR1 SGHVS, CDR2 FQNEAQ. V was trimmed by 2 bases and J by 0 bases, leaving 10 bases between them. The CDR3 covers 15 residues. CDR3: CASSLPPPVNTEAFF. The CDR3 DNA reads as TGTGCCAGCAGCTTACCTCCCCCAGTGAACACTGAAGCTTTCTTT.

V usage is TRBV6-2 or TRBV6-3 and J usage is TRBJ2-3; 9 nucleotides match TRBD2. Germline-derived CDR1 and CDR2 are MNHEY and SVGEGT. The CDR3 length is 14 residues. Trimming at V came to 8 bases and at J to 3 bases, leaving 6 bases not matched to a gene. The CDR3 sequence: CASAASGATDTQYF. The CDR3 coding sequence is TGTGCCAGCGCCGCTAGCGGGGCGACAGATACGCAGTATTTT.

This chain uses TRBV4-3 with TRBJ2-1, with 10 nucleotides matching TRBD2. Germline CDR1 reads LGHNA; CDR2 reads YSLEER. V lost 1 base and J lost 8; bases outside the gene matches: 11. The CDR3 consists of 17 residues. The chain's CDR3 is CASSQVIAGGLYYEQFF. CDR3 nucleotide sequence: TGCGCCAGCAGCCAAGTGATAGCGGGGGGCCTTTACTATGAGCAGTTCTTC.

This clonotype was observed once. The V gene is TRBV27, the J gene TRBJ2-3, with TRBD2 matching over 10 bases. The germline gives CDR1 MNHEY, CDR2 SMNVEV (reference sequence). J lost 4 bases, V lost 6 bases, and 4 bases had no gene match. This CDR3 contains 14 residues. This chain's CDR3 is CASSLAGEPDTQYF. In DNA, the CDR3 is TGTGCCAGCAGCCTAGCGGGGGAACCAGATACGCAGTATTTT.

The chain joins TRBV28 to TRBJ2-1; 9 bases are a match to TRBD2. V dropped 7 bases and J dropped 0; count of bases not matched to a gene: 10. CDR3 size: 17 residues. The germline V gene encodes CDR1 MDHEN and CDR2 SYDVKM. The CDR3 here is CASTASGTLSSYNEQFF. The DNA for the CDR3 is TGTGCCAGCACTGCTAGCGGGACGCTAAGCTCCTACAATGAGCAGTTCTTC.

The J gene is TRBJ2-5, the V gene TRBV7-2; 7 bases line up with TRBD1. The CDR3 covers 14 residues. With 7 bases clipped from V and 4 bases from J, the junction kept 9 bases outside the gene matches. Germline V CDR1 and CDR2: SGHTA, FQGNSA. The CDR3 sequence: CASKGDSATETQYF. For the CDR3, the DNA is TGTGCCAGCAAAGGGGACAGCGCGACAGAGACCCAGTACTTC.

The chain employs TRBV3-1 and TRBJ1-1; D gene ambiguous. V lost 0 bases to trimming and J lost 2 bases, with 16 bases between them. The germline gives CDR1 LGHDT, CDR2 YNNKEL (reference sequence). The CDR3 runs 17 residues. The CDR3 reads CASSQDLAGLYNTEAFF. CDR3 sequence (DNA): TGTGCCAGCAGCCAAGATTTGGCAGGCCTTTATAACACTGAAGCTTTCTTT.

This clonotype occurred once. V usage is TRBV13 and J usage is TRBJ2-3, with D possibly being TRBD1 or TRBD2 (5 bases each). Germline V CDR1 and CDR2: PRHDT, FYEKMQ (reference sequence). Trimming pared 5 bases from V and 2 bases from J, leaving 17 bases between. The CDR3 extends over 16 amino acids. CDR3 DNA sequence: TGTGCCAGCAGCGTCCGGGGACGGGAAATCACAGATACGCAGTATTTT. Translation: CASSVRGREITDTQYF.

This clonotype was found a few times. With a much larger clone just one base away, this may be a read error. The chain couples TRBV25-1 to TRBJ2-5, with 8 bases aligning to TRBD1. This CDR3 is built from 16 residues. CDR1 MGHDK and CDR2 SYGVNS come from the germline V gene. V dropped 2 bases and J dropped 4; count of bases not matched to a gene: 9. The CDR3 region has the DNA TGTGCCAGCAGTGAAGGTGGGGGAGGACAGGGAGAGACCCAGTACTTC. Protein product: CASSEGGGGQGETQYF.